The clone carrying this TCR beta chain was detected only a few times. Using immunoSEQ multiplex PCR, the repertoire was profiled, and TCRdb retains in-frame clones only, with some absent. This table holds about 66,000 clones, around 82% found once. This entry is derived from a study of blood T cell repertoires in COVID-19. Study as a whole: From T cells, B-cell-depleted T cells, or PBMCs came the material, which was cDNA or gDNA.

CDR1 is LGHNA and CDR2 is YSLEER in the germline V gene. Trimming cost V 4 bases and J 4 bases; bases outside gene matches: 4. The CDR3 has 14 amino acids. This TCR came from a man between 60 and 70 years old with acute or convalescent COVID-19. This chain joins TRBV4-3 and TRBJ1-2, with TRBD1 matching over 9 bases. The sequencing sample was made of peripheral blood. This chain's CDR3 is CASSLDRGAYGYTF. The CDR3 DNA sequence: TGCGCCAGCAGCCTCGACAGGGGGGCCTATGGCTACACCTTC.